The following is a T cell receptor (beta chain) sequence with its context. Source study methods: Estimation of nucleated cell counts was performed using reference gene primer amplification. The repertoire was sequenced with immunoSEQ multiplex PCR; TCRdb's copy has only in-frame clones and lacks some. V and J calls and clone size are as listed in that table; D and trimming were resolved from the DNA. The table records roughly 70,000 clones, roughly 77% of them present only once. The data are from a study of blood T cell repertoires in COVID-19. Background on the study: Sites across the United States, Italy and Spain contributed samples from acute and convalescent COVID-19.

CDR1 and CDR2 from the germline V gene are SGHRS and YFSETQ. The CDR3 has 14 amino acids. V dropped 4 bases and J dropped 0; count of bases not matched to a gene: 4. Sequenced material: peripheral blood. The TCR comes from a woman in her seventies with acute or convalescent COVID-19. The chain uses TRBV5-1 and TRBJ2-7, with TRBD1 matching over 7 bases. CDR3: CASSRDSHSYEQYF. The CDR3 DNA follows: TGCGCCAGCAGCAGGGACAGCCACTCCTACGAGCAGTACTTC.